The 21 T cell receptor beta chains given below trace back to one sample, sequenced in a study of OX40 agonist ivuxolimab in advanced cancers. Using immunoSEQ multiplex PCR, the repertoire was profiled, and TCRdb retains in-frame clones only, with some absent. The data show tens of thousands of clones, under 80% seen once. The source was CD4+ or CD8+ T cells sorted from blood, collected in a trial of the OX40 agonist ivuxolimab. The receptors come from an adult with an advanced solid tumor such as melanoma, head and neck, liver or kidney cancer.

The V gene is TRBV11-3, the J gene TRBJ2-1; TRBD1 is a possible D gene (6 bases). CDR3 length: 14 residues. Germline V gives CDR1 SGHNT, CDR2 YENEEA. V lost 6 bases to trimming and J lost 2 bases, with 11 bases between them. The CDR3 DNA reads as TGTGCCAGCAGTTATACAGGGACCTACAATGAGCAGTTCTTC. Translation: CASSYTGTYNEQFF. Complete variable domain (other parts from reference TRBV11-3 and TRBJ2-1): EAGVVQSPRYKIIEKKQPVAFWCNPISGHNTLYWYLQNLGQGPELLIRYENEEAVDDSQLPKDRFSAERLKGVDSTLKIQPAELGDSAVYLCASSYTGTYNEQFFGPGTRLTVL.

The J gene is TRBJ2-2, the V gene TRBV5-4, with D possibly matching TRBD2 (7 bases). Germline loops: CDR1 SGHNT, CDR2 YYREEE (reference sequence). The CDR3 has 16 residues. The V and J ends lost 3 bases and 5 bases respectively, with 17 bases between them. The chain's CDR3 is CASSSGGGLGTGELFF. The DNA for the CDR3 is TGTGCCAGCAGCTCCGGCGGGGGCCTCGGGACCGGGGAGCTGTTTTTT.

V is TRBV5-5 and J is TRBJ2-2, with D perhaps matching TRBD2 (6 bases). Germline CDR1 is SGHKS and CDR2 is YYEKEE (reference sequence). The CDR3 runs to 14 residues. Trimming left V 5 bases short and J 7 bases short, with 15 bases between. The CDR3, as DNA: TGTGCCAGCAGTAAGAGTGGAGGGGTCGGGGAGCTGTTTTTT. This codes for CASSKSGGVGELFF.

This clone was seen a handful of times. The J gene is TRBJ2-7, the V gene TRBV20-1; D is undetermined. This CDR3 has 11 residues. V gave up 5 bases and J gave up 4 bases, with 9 bases separating them. CDR1 is DFQATT, CDR2 SNEGSKA, per germline (reference sequence). Here the CDR3 reads CSAPHEYEQYF. In DNA, the CDR3 is TGCAGTGCTCCCCATGAGTACGAGCAGTACTTC.

This clone occurred once. The CDR3 region is CASSPQWAVGELFF. DNA of the CDR3: TGTGCCAGCAGCCCCCAATGGGCGGTCGGGGAGCTGTTTTTT. The chain joins TRBV9 to TRBJ2-2; D not resolved. This CDR3 has 14 residues. CDR1 SGDLS and CDR2 YYNGEE come from the germline V gene. Trimming cost V 4 bases and J 7 bases, with 14 bases left between them.

The chain uses TRBV7-2 and TRBJ2-5; 10 nucleotides align to TRBD1. Trimming cost V 5 bases and J 3 bases; bases outside gene matches: 3. The CDR3 consists of 14 residues. CDR1 is SGHTA, CDR2 FQGNSA, per germline. CDR3 residues: CASSATGGEETQYF. CDR3 in DNA: TGTGCCAGCAGCGCGACAGGGGGCGAAGAGACCCAGTACTTC.

The chain couples TRBV18 to TRBJ2-3; 7 bases fit TRBD1. Losses at the gene ends were 0 bases for V and 0 bases for J; bases not matched to a gene: 3. This CDR3 has 16 residues. Germline lookup yields CDR1 KGHSH and CDR2 LQKENI. The CDR3 nucleotides read TGTGCCAGCTCACCACCAACGGACAGGAGCACAGATACGCAGTATTTT. Translation gives CASSPPTDRSTDTQYF.

This sequence joins TRBV5-4 and TRBJ1-6; tentatively, D is TRBD1 (5 bases). The CDR3 has 14 amino acids. V lost 1 base and J lost 7, with 9 bases in between. Germline CDR1 and CDR2: SGHNT and YYREEE (reference sequence). For the CDR3, the DNA is TGTGCCAGCAGCTTGCGGGGGTTAAATTCACCCCTCCACTTT. Amino acid sequence: CASSLRGLNSPLHF.

V gene TRBV7-3 combines with J gene TRBJ2-1; the D call may be TRBD1 or TRBD2 (5 bases each). Germline-derived CDR1 and CDR2 are SGHTA and FQGTGA. The CDR3 sequence is 12 residues long. V lost 2 bases and J lost 8, with 7 bases in between. CDR3 protein: CASSLGGYEQFF. The CDR3 DNA reads TGTGCCAGCAGCTTAGGGGGATATGAGCAGTTCTTC.

The chain couples TRBV20-1 to TRBJ2-7; D is uncertain. Looked up from germline, CDR1 is DFQATT and CDR2 is SNEGSKA (reference sequence). V lost 3 bases to trimming and J lost 5 bases, with 8 bases between them. The CDR3 is 11 residues long. The DNA for the CDR3 is TGCAGTGCTAGTAGGGCACACGAGCAGTACTTC. Translation gives CSASRAHEQYF.

The rearrangement uses TRBV9 and TRBJ2-6; D unresolved. The CDR3 runs 15 residues. Germline-derived CDR1 and CDR2 are SGDLS and YYNGEE. The germline V and J ends were trimmed by 0 bases and 1 base, with 5 bases remaining between them. The CDR3 is CASSVGNSGANVLTF. The CDR3 coding sequence is TGTGCCAGCAGCGTAGGGAATTCTGGGGCCAACGTCCTGACTTTC.

The chain recombines TRBV14 with TRBJ1-2; D remains ambiguous. The germline V gene encodes CDR1 SGHDN and CDR2 FVKESK. Deletions cut 3 bases from V and 6 bases from J, with 14 bases between. The CDR3 is 14 amino acids. As DNA, the CDR3 is TGTGCCAGCAGCCACTACCACCCGCTGAATGGCTACACCTTC. Protein: CASSHYHPLNGYTF. Supplemented by reference TRBV14 and TRBJ1-2, the full variable domain reads EAGVTQFPSHSVIEKGQTVTLRCDPISGHDNLYWYRRVMGKEIKFLLHFVKESKQDESGMPNNRFLAERTGGTYSTLKVQPAELEDSGVYFCASSHYHPLNGYTFGSGTRLTVV.

This clone occurred once. The chain employs TRBV11-3 and TRBJ2-1, with 9 bases that match TRBD1. V was clipped by 5 bases and J by 7 bases; unmatched bases: 6. The CDR3 contains 14 residues. CDR1 is SGHNT and CDR2 is YENEEA in the germline V gene. The CDR3 region is CASSTGGARNEQFF. CDR3 DNA sequence: TGTGCCAGCAGCACAGGGGGCGCCAGGAATGAGCAGTTCTTC.

This clone was detected only a few times. The chain couples TRBV7-9 to TRBJ2-7; D not resolved. The V gene's germline CDR1 is SEHNR and CDR2 FQNEAQ (reference sequence). The length of the CDR3 is 15 residues. Trimming removed 6 bases at V and 0 bases at J, with 15 bases between. The CDR3 here is CASSISRGDSYEQYF. CDR3 DNA: TGTGCCAGCAGTATTTCACGCGGCGACTCCTACGAGCAGTACTTC.

This sequence joins TRBV7-3 and TRBJ2-6, with 7 positions matching TRBD1. Germline assignment: CDR1 SGHTA and CDR2 FQGTGA. V trimming: 5 bases; J trimming: 3 bases; junction bases outside the gene matches: 4. This CDR3 comprises 15 residues. For the CDR3, the DNA is TGTGCCAGCAGCCCACAGGGGTTTGGGGCCAACGTCCTGACTTTC. This codes for CASSPQGFGANVLTF.

The rearrangement links TRBV25-1 to TRBJ2-3; 7 nucleotides match TRBD1. The CDR3 covers 14 residues. V was clipped by 4 bases and J by 5 bases; unmatched bases: 6. Germline V gives CDR1 MGHDK, CDR2 SYGVNS. The CDR3 region has the DNA TGTGCCAGCAGTGTTGGACAGGATAGAGATACGCAGTATTTT. Its protein product is CASSVGQDRDTQYF.

The chain joins TRBV6-5 to TRBJ2-2; TRBD2 might be the D (6 bases). The V end lost 2 bases, the J end lost 0 bases, and 10 bases lay between the germline ends. The CDR3 sequence is 16 residues long. Germline V gene lookup returns CDR1 MNHEY and CDR2 SVGAGI. CDR3 residues: CASSYGGLTNTGELFF. CDR3 bases: TGTGCCAGCAGTTACGGCGGACTAACGAACACCGGGGAGCTGTTTTTT.

V and J are TRBV30 and TRBJ2-2; no clear D gene. Germline loops: CDR1 GTSNPN, CDR2 SVGIG (reference sequence). The CDR3 is 14 amino acids. The CDR3 sequence: CAHNRLLNTGELFF. DNA of the CDR3: TGTGCTCACAACCGACTGTTGAACACCGGGGAGCTGTTTTTT.

The chain recombines TRBV7-9 with TRBJ2-1, with 11 bases that match TRBD2. There are 14 residues in the CDR3. CDR1 is SEHNR, CDR2 FQNEAQ, per germline (reference sequence). Germline trimming cut 3 bases from V and 7 bases from J; bases unmatched to any gene: 2. The CDR3: CASSFSGGANEQFF. The CDR3 region has the DNA TGTGCCAGCAGCTTTAGCGGGGGGGCAAATGAGCAGTTCTTC.

This clone has more than one count but fewer than ten. The J gene is TRBJ1-1, the V gene TRBV7-9; no clear D. The CDR3 is 15 residues long. CDR1 SEHNR and CDR2 FQNEAQ come from the germline V gene (reference sequence). Trimming pared 1 base from V and 2 bases from J, leaving 11 bases between. The CDR3 coding sequence is TGTGCCAGCAGCTTAGGTCCGGGCTTTAACACTGAAGCTTTCTTT. Protein sequence: CASSLGPGFNTEAFF.

CDR3 in amino acids: CASSQPPSYEQYF. The CDR3 coding sequence is TGTGCCAGCAGCCAGCCTCCTTCCTACGAGCAGTACTTC. The chain couples TRBV5-5 to TRBJ2-7; unclear D gene. The CDR3 length is 13 residues. Germline V CDR1 and CDR2: SGHKS, YYEKEE (reference sequence). V lost 4 bases, J lost 1 base, and 9 bases lay in between.